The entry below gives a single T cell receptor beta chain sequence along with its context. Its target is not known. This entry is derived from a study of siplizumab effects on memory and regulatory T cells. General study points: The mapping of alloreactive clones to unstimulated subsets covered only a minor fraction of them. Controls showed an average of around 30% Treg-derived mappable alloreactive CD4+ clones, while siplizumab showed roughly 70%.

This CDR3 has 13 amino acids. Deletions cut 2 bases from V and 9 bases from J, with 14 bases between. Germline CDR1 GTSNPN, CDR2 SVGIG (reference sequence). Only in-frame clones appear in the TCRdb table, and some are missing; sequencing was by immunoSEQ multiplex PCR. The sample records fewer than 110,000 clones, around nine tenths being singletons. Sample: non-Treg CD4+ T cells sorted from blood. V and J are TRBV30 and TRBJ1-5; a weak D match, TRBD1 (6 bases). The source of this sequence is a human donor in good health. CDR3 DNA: TGTGCCTGGAGTAGGGGGGATCAAGGGCCCCAGCATTTT. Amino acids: CAWSRGDQGPQHF.